What follows are 27 T cell receptor beta chains derived from one specimen sequenced in a study of T cell repertoires in cytomegalovirus infection (dated by TCRdb to between 2018 and 2021). The listed sequencing device is Illumina HiSeq 1500. The public reads were run again by TCRdb, first through fastp at Q25 and then through MiXCR, and only productive beta chains were kept. Rows matching on CDR3 protein sequence are summarized as one entry with the most common DNA and genes. Within this sample are hundreds of thousands of distinct CDR3 sequences, with roughly 26% of them counted one time only. The top ten clonotypes cover under 8.5% of the sample. The sample comprised CD8+ T cells from PBMCs. Source of these receptors: a human donor in good health (CMV status not recorded). Some clones in this sample may be carry-over from other donors' samples.

This clonotype was observed a handful of times. V gene TRBV7-6 combines with J gene TRBJ2-5; 7 nucleotides match TRBD2. The CDR3 totals 15 residues. Germline V CDR1 and CDR2: SGHVS, FNYEAQ. V lost 5 bases to trimming and J lost 3 bases; unmatched junction nucleotides: 9. CDR3 sequence (DNA): TGTGCCAGCAGCCCACTATGGGAGGGGAAAGAGACCCAGTACTTC. It is translated as CASSPLWEGKETQYF.

This clonotype was seen only a few times. This CDR3 reads CASGPGGAGHEQFF. The CDR3, as DNA: TGTGCCAGCGGACCGGGGGGCGCAGGTCATGAGCAGTTCTTC. This rearrangement joins TRBV6-5 to TRBJ2-1; weak D call: TRBD2 (7 bases). The germline gives CDR1 MNHEY, CDR2 SVGAGI. Between the trimmed V and J ends, which lost 8 bases and 8 bases, there was a span of 19 bases. The CDR3 spans 14 residues.

Many counts were recorded for this clonotype. The rearrangement joins TRBV7-6 to TRBJ2-7; D might be TRBD1 (5 bases). Between the trimmed V and J ends, which lost 5 bases and 0 bases, there was a span of 11 bases. The CDR3 runs 14 residues. Germline V gene lookup returns CDR1 SGHVS and CDR2 FNYEAQ. The CDR3: CASSPRQSSYEQYV. DNA of the CDR3: TGTGCCAGCAGCCCCCGACAGAGCTCCTACGAGCAGTACGTC.

The sample holds a few counts of this clonotype. The J gene is TRBJ2-5, the V gene TRBV28, with 11 nucleotides matching TRBD2. J gave up 5 bases and V 2 bases, and 1 base lay outside the gene matches. CDR1 MDHEN and CDR2 SYDVKM come from the germline V gene. The CDR3 is 14 amino acids. The CDR3 region has the DNA TGTGCCAGCAGTTTAGCTAGCGGGGGGGAGACCCAGTACTTC. It specifies CASSLASGGETQYF.

This clonotype was found a few times. The chain has TRBV20-1 and TRBJ1-1, with D possibly being TRBD1 (6 bases). Germline CDR1 and CDR2: DFQATT and SNEGSKA (reference sequence). Trimming stripped 0 bases from V and 0 bases from J, with 14 bases between. The CDR3 is 16 residues long. The CDR3 here is CSARDALWGLNTEAFF. CDR3 DNA sequence: TGCAGTGCTAGAGATGCTCTCTGGGGGCTGAACACTGAAGCTTTCTTT.

The chain carries TRBV6-6 and TRBJ2-5; D is unresolved. CDR3 length: 14 residues. Trimming left V 3 bases short and J 3 bases short, with 11 bases between. CDR1 is MNHNY and CDR2 is SVGAGI in the germline V gene (reference sequence). In DNA form, the CDR3 reads TGTGCCAGCAGTTATCTACAGCCAAAAGAGACCCAGTACTTC. Translation: CASSYLQPKETQYF.

This rearrangement joins TRBV19 to TRBJ1-1; 8 bases are shared with TRBD1. Germline V CDR1 and CDR2: LNHDA, SQIVND (reference sequence). V lost 4 bases, J lost 4 bases, and 2 bases stayed unmatched. There are 13 residues in the CDR3. The CDR3 loop reads CASSTGGATEAFF. CDR3 bases: TGTGCCAGTAGTACAGGGGGCGCCACTGAAGCTTTCTTT. Combining the CDR3 with reference TRBV19 and TRBJ1-1 gives the whole variable domain DGGITQSPKYLFRKEGQNVTLSCEQNLNHDAMYWYRQDPGQGLRLIYYSQIVNDFQKGDIAEGYSVSREKKESFPLTVTSAQKNPTAFYLCASSTGGATEAFFGQGTRLTVV.

This chain joins TRBV20-1 and TRBJ1-2, with 7 bases aligning to TRBD1. This CDR3 has 15 residues. V was clipped by 6 bases and J by 8 bases; unmatched bases: 18. Looked up from germline, CDR1 is DFQATT and CDR2 is SNEGSKA (reference sequence). The chain's CDR3 is CSARQGDGPRRGYTF. The CDR3 nucleotides are TGCAGTGCCCGCCAGGGGGATGGACCTCGTCGGGGCTACACCTTC.

This rearrangement joins TRBV12-3 or TRBV12-4 to TRBJ2-7, with D possibly being TRBD2 (5 bases). The CDR3 consists of 13 residues. V was shortened by 3 bases and J by 5 bases, with 11 bases between the two germline ends. The CDR3 region is CASSLTGIDEQYV. The CDR3 nucleotides are TGTGCCAGCAGTTTGACGGGAATCGACGAGCAGTACGTC.

As to this clonotype: Lacking the conserved final phenylalanine or tryptophan, this CDR3 likely reflects a read error. The chain is built from TRBV28 and TRBJ2-7; D remains ambiguous. V lost 8 bases to trimming and J lost 6 bases, with 17 bases between them. The CDR3 loop spans 13 amino acids. Germline-derived CDR1 and CDR2 are MDHEN and SYDVKM. The CDR3, as DNA: TGTGCCAGCCGGACCCATATTTCTTCCGAGCAGTACATC. Its translation is CASRTHISSEQYI.

This clonotype was seen many times. This chain's CDR3 is CASSLVGGLTDTQYF. CDR3 nucleotides: TGTGCCAGCAGCTTAGTAGGCGGCCTCACAGATACGCAGTATTTT. This chain connects TRBV7-2 to TRBJ2-3, with D unclear. The CDR3 totals 15 residues. The germline V gene encodes CDR1 SGHTA and CDR2 FQGNSA. V was clipped by 1 base and J by 2 bases, with 10 bases between them.

J is TRBJ1-1 and V is TRBV9; 9 bases are shared with TRBD1. The V gene's germline CDR1 is SGDLS and CDR2 YYNGEE. After removal of 5 bases from V and 4 bases from J, the junction contained 15 bases not matched to a gene. The CDR3 covers 17 residues. The CDR3 region has the DNA TGTGCCAGCAGTGGAGCCGGGGACAGGGCCCCTATCACTGAAGCTTTCTTT. Translated: CASSGAGDRAPITEAFF.

This clonotype was seen a few times. The CDR3 DNA is TGTGCCAGCAGGGGTGAGGGGGGTAATCAGCCCCAGCATTTT. This gives the protein CASRGEGGNQPQHF. The gene calls are TRBV7-6 and TRBJ1-5, with D perhaps TRBD1 (6 bases). V was clipped by 6 bases and J by 4 bases, with 13 bases between them. The germline CDR1 and CDR2 sequences are SGHVS and FNYEAQ. CDR3 length equals 14 residues.

This clonotype was seen more than once but under ten times. The rearrangement uses TRBV4-2 and TRBJ2-7; D not certain. The CDR3 is 15 residues long. From germline, CDR1 is LGHNA and CDR2 YNFKEQ. V lost 1 base and J 6 bases, leaving 16 bases between the germline ends. For the CDR3, the DNA is TGTGCCAGCAGCCAAGCGATCCCCCCTCTCAGCGAGCAGTACTTC. Translating it yields CASSQAIPPLSEQYF.

The sample holds many counts of this clonotype. This chain connects TRBV20-1 to TRBJ2-1, with a possible D match to TRBD1 (5 bases). There are 16 residues in the CDR3. Germline lookup yields CDR1 DFQATT and CDR2 SNEGSKA (reference sequence). Trimming removed 4 bases at V and 2 bases at J, with 18 bases between. Here the CDR3 reads CSAIAQGWGAYNEQFF. As DNA, the CDR3 is TGCAGTGCTATTGCTCAGGGTTGGGGCGCCTACAATGAGCAGTTCTTC.

Only one count was recorded for this clonotype. A much larger clone differs by one base, so this may be a read error. The chain recombines TRBV7-6 with TRBJ1-4; weak D call: TRBD1 (6 bases). Germline V lookup: CDR1 SGHVS, CDR2 FNYEAQ. The V end was cut by 4 bases, the J end by 8 bases, with 17 bases between. CDR3 length equals 15 residues. The CDR3 DNA reads as TGTGCCAGCAGCTCGGGGACAACTCGAGTCGAAAAACTGTTTTTT. It codes for CASSSGTTRVEKLFF.

This chain uses TRBV14 with TRBJ1-6, with a possible D match to TRBD1 (6 bases). The V end was cut by 3 bases, the J end by 3 bases, with 12 bases between. Per the germline V gene, CDR1 is SGHDN and CDR2 is FVKESK. This CDR3 has 16 residues. The CDR3 reads CASSHGQSRYNSPLHF. The CDR3 bases are TGTGCCAGCAGCCACGGACAGTCCCGCTATAATTCACCCCTCCACTTT.

This clonotype was found a few times. This chain connects TRBV6-2 or TRBV6-3 to TRBJ2-2, with unresolved D. The CDR3 spans 15 residues. Per the germline V gene, CDR1 is MNHEY and CDR2 is SVGEGT. Between the trimmed V and J ends, which lost 2 bases and 3 bases, there was a span of 10 bases. This chain's CDR3 is CASSYRPVDTGELFF. The CDR3 DNA follows: TGTGCCAGCAGTTACAGGCCGGTGGACACCGGGGAGCTGTTTTTT.

On this clonotype itself: A much bigger clone sits one base away, suggesting this may be a read error. The rearrangement uses TRBV4-3 and TRBJ2-2, with a possible D match to TRBD2 (6 bases). Germline V gene sequence: CDR1 LGHNA, CDR2 YSLEER. Trimming stripped 1 base from V and 8 bases from J, with 20 bases between. This CDR3 is built from 17 residues. CDR3 DNA sequence: TGCGCCAGCAGCCAAGGACCCCGGGACTCCCTTTCTGGGGAGCTGTTTTTT. This codes for CASSQGPRDSLSGELFF.

This rearrangement joins TRBV20-1 to TRBJ2-5, with TRBD2 matching over 10 bases. The V gene's germline CDR1 is DFQATT and CDR2 SNEGSKA (reference sequence). Unmatched junction bases numbered 4, after V lost 1 base and J lost 2 bases. This CDR3 contains 15 residues. In DNA, the CDR3 is TGCAGTGCTAGAGTTAGCGGGGGGTCTCAAGAGACCCAGTACTTC. Amino acids: CSARVSGGSQETQYF.

V usage is TRBV6-6 and J usage is TRBJ2-2; 16 bases line up with TRBD2. CDR3 size: 19 residues. With 6 bases clipped from V and 3 bases from J, the junction kept 10 bases outside the gene matches. The germline V gene has CDR1 MNHNY and CDR2 SVGAGI (reference sequence). The CDR3, as DNA: TGTGCCAGCAGGCCCCCGGGACTAGCGGGGGGGCGGGACACCGGGGAGCTGTTTTTT. Translation: CASRPPGLAGGRDTGELFF.

V and J are TRBV28 and TRBJ1-5; 7 positions match TRBD1. Germline trimming cut 3 bases from V and 5 bases from J; bases unmatched to any gene: 7. Germline CDR1 reads MDHEN; CDR2 reads SYDVKM. The CDR3 consists of 15 residues. The CDR3: CASSFPDRVDQPQHF. The CDR3 DNA follows: TGTGCCAGCAGTTTTCCTGACAGGGTTGATCAGCCCCAGCATTTT. Full variable domain (missing parts from reference TRBV28 and TRBJ1-5): DVKVTQSSRYLVKRTGEKVFLECVQDMDHENMFWYRQDPGLGLRLIYFSYDVKMKEKGDIPEGYSVSREKKERFSLILESASTNQTSMYLCASSFPDRVDQPQHFGDGTRLSIL.

As to this clonotype: A read error may account for a junction end that differs from germline. This chain uses TRBV6-8 with TRBJ2-3; 9 bases align to TRBD1. Germline values: CDR1 MNHGY, CDR2 SAAAGT. There are 15 residues in the CDR3. As DNA, the CDR3 is TGTGCCAACAGTTTACCTGGGACAGGGCCAGATACGCAGTATTTT. It encodes CANSLPGTGPDTQYF.

The gene calls are TRBV20-1 and TRBJ2-1; 8 bases align to TRBD1. V trimming: 5 bases; J trimming: 6 bases; junction bases outside the gene matches: 6. Germline V lookup: CDR1 DFQATT, CDR2 SNEGSKA (reference sequence). The length of the CDR3 is 13 residues. The CDR3 region has the DNA TGCAGTGCTCTTGGGACAGGTTTCAATGAGCAGTTCTTC. Its translation is CSALGTGFNEQFF.

This clonotype was recorded a few times. V usage is TRBV2 and J usage is TRBJ2-7; D ambiguous. CDR3 size: 14 residues. The V gene's germline CDR1 is SNHLY and CDR2 FYNNEI. Trimming left V 4 bases short and J 0 bases short, with 10 bases between. CDR3 in amino acids: CASSAAAGSYEQYF. CDR3 DNA sequence: TGTGCCAGCAGTGCCGCCGCCGGCTCCTACGAGCAGTACTTC.

The chain links TRBV5-5 to TRBJ2-7, with 10 positions matching TRBD1. V lost 3 bases, J lost 3 bases, and 9 bases stayed unmatched. Germline lookup yields CDR1 SGHKS and CDR2 YYEKEE (reference sequence). The CDR3 extends over 16 amino acids. The CDR3 loop is CASSWGRTGGIYEQYF. In DNA form, the CDR3 reads TGTGCCAGCAGCTGGGGACGGACAGGGGGTATCTACGAGCAGTACTTC.

This rearrangement joins TRBV25-1 to TRBJ2-3; no definite D call. Germline assignment: CDR1 MGHDK and CDR2 SYGVNS. CDR3 size: 14 residues. Deletions cut 7 bases from V and 2 bases from J, with 13 bases between. CDR3 in DNA: TGTGCCAGCATTAGTCAGAGCTTCACAGATACGCAGTATTTT. This encodes CASISQSFTDTQYF.